One T cell receptor (beta chain) is described in this entry. The antigen remains unidentified. The data belong to a study of blood T cells in healthy people across ages. Study-level background: Capturing about one barcoded beta molecule per two T cells was achieved by template switching. Study conclusions and caveats: Greater diversity and more naive CD4+ cells were seen in long-lived donors than in aged donors.

In germline, CDR1 is SQVTM, CDR2 ANQGSEA. This CDR3 comprises 14 residues. The V and J ends lost 7 bases and 4 bases, in that order; junction bases with no gene match: 7. Then a second PCR, running roughly 6 to 11 cycles, was carried out with a sample-barcoded 5' primer and a J-beta primer mix. Every molecule of cDNA carried a tag from a template-switch adaptor with 12 random nucleotides. TCRdb independently ran MiXCR on the 5' RACE reads; one entry per CDR3 protein. This sample has hundreds of thousands of distinct CDR3 sequences, with 56% found just once. This clonotype was obtained from a man aged 40-55 years in good health. The sample was blood. The chain combines TRBV29-1 with TRBJ2-1; 10 bases match TRBD1. CDR3 loop: CSGKGTGDYNEQFF. The CDR3 coding sequence is TGCAGCGGCAAGGGGACAGGGGATTACAATGAGCAGTTCTTC.